The 10 T cell receptor beta chains listed next were all sequenced from one sample in a study of Graves' ophthalmopathy and Graves' hyperthyroidism. RNA transcripts yielded amplified TCR beta CDR3 regions. Following a first-round RT-PCR that used HTBI primers, a second-round multiplex PCR was carried out. Via MiXCR, TCRdb re-called the multiplex PCR reads, giving one row per CDR3 protein. The sample shows a few hundred thousand distinct CDR3 sequences, around 20% of them seen only once. The sequenced sample was peripheral blood. The receptors originated from a woman between 18 and 30 years old with stable Graves' hyperthyroidism.

There are a few counts of this clonotype. DNA for the CDR3: TGCGCCAGCAGCGCGGGGGGACCAAGACAAGAGACCCAGTACTTC. Encoded protein: CASSAGGPRQETQYF. The chain has TRBV5-1 and TRBJ2-5; 8 nucleotides match TRBD2. Germline assignment: CDR1 SGHRS and CDR2 YFSETQ. This CDR3 is built from 15 residues. Trimming took 4 bases from V and 2 from J; bases not matched to a gene: 7.

This clonotype was observed many times. The CDR3 spells CSASAAGVHQPQHF. The CDR3 nucleotides are TGCAGTGCTTCGGCGGCAGGGGTCCATCAGCCCCAGCATTTT. The chain links TRBV20-1 to TRBJ1-5; TRBD1 might be the D (6 bases). Germline-derived CDR1 and CDR2 are DFQATT and SNEGSKA (reference sequence). This CDR3 has 14 residues. V gave up 5 bases and J gave up 5 bases, with 16 bases separating them.

This clonotype was detected ten times or more. This chain joins TRBV20-1 and TRBJ1-6; 7 bases map to TRBD1. The trim removed 4 bases at V and 3 bases at J, leaving 3 bases unmatched. Germline V gene sequence: CDR1 DFQATT, CDR2 SNEGSKA (reference sequence). The CDR3 has 14 residues. The CDR3 loop is CSAIGTVYNSPLHF. The CDR3 DNA follows: TGCAGTGCTATCGGGACAGTCTATAATTCACCCCTCCACTTT.

The gene calls are TRBV20-1 and TRBJ2-7; 8 bases align to TRBD2. Germline CDR1 and CDR2: DFQATT and SNEGSKA (reference sequence). The CDR3 spans 13 residues. V dropped 2 bases and J dropped 7; count of bases not matched to a gene: 7. CDR3 sequence: CSARTGGPGEQYF. The CDR3, as DNA: TGCAGTGCTAGAACGGGAGGGCCGGGAGAGCAGTACTTC.

This clonotype was counted many times. The chain recombines TRBV6-5 with TRBJ2-2; 10 bases map to TRBD2. From germline, CDR1 is MNHEY and CDR2 SVGAGI. Germline trimming cut 2 bases from V and 6 bases from J; bases unmatched to any gene: 9. The CDR3 spans 17 residues. The CDR3 protein is CASSYGVLAGVPGELFF. The CDR3 region has the DNA TGTGCCAGCAGTTACGGTGTCCTAGCGGGAGTCCCCGGGGAGCTGTTTTTT.

This clonotype was detected many times. This chain connects TRBV6-1 to TRBJ2-6, with D perhaps TRBD1 (5 bases). The CDR3 length is 15 residues. V shed 8 bases and J shed 3 bases, with 14 bases lying between them. Germline-derived CDR1 and CDR2 are MNHNS and SASEGT. The CDR3 DNA is TGTGCCAGCTTACCTCAGGGTGATGGGGCCAACGTCCTGACTTTC. Translated: CASLPQGDGANVLTF.

This clonotype was detected many times. V and J are TRBV7-2 and TRBJ1-2; TRBD1 matches 7 bases. CDR3 length: 13 residues. Germline-derived CDR1 and CDR2 are SGHTA and FQGNSA. The V segment lost 5 bases and the J segment 10 bases; nucleotides outside the gene matches: 10. The CDR3 DNA sequence: TGTGCCAGCAGCCCGCAGGGGGACAGCGACTACACCTTC. Its translation: CASSPQGDSDYTF. Using reference TRBV7-2 and TRBJ1-2 for the parts outside the CDR3, the full variable domain is GAGVSQSPSNKVTEKGKDVELRCDPISGHTALYWYRQSLGQGLEFLIYFQGNSAPDKSGLPSDRFSAERTGGSVSTLTIQRTQQEDSAVYLCASSPQGDSDYTFGSGTRLTVV.

At least ten counts were recorded for this clonotype. The rearrangement uses TRBV28 and TRBJ1-2; D is ambiguous. Deletions cut 5 bases from V and 5 bases from J, with 12 bases between. This CDR3 comprises 13 residues. The V gene's germline CDR1 is MDHEN and CDR2 SYDVKM. In nucleotides, the CDR3 is TGTGCCAGCAGTCCTCCTGGGGAGTATGGCTACACCTTC. This encodes CASSPPGEYGYTF.

The chain couples TRBV12-3 or TRBV12-4 to TRBJ2-7, with 11 positions matching TRBD1. This CDR3 spans 16 amino acids. V trimming: 5 bases; J trimming: 0 bases; junction bases outside the gene matches: 6. This CDR3 reads CASSPPGQGDSYEQYF. The DNA for the CDR3 is TGTGCCAGCAGTCCTCCGGGACAGGGGGACTCCTACGAGCAGTACTTC.

Many counts were recorded for this clonotype. This chain links TRBV20-1 with TRBJ2-7; no clear D gene. Trimming left V 5 bases short and J 1 base short, with 12 bases between. CDR3 length equals 13 residues. Germline V lookup: CDR1 DFQATT, CDR2 SNEGSKA (reference sequence). The CDR3 protein is CSARGDGSYEQYF. The CDR3 bases are TGCAGTGCTCGAGGAGACGGATCCTACGAGCAGTACTTC.